This T cell receptor (beta chain) was identified in a study of cytomegalovirus exposure and HLA in healthy donors (dated by TCRdb to about 2017). Broadly, across the study: In an earlier analysis of around 540 of the donors, approximately 300 Gb of sequence data and approximately 120 million unique TCR beta sequences from about 179 million T cells were reported. Every repertoire in the discovery cohort had been generated on one and the same sequencing platform. A separate validation cohort of over a hundred different subjects was used in addition to the approximately 640-subject first cohort. The study profiled the T cell repertoires of approximately 700 subjects by immunosequencing and related them to cytomegalovirus serostatus. A later analysis re-examined previously published TCR beta repertoires from about 670 donors and added high-resolution HLA genotyping to investigate patterns of TCR occurrence. An earlier analysis of around 540 of the donors applied high-throughput TCR beta sequencing to assess whether each TCR beta V gene segment acted as functional or pseudogenic. The study aimed to test whether signatures of past pathogen exposure could be identified by cataloging public T cell receptors. Of the roughly 390 genotyped donors, approximately 83% fell in the genetic ancestry cluster associated with self-reported Caucasian donors. The study combined high-throughput TCR immunosequencing, statistical association of individual TCRs with disease status, and machine learning to predict cytomegalovirus infection status. Rather than drawing on any new phenotypic data, the later analysis identified candidate immune exposures from TCR beta sequences and the way those sequences occurred across donors. The number of typed donors differed by locus: roughly 629-640 for A, B, C, DRB1 and DQB1; some 500 for DQA1; 606 for DPA1; and 400 to 480 for DPB1. HLA typing covered class I and class II loci at four-digit resolution. In a later genetic analysis, genome-wide SNP genotypes for about 65% of the roughly 670 donors were used, and that subset was treated as a discovery cohort. Donor age, sex, ethnicity and CMV serostatus were collected together with the repertoire data. An early release that covered some 640 HLA-typed donors contained approximately 300 gigabases of sequencing data and around 85 million unique TCR sequences. Across around 400 genotyped donors of the cohort, an average of approximately 200,000 unique TCR beta nucleotide sequences per donor were sequenced, and 15% to 20% of those sequences were non-productive. Roughly five DR-DQ haplotypes were treated as single units for association and clustering because of strong linkage in the cohort. What the study reported, not specific to this receptor: Because counts were too low, 15 to 20 rarely observed V segments, including chromosome 9 orphons, were excluded from the earlier analysis of several hundred of the donors. The presence/absence analyses assumed that sequencing depth was roughly uniform across donors, and that assumption may not be true. A later genetic analysis reported fewer N-insertions in productive TCRs among donors in an Asian-associated ancestry cluster than the roughly 650-donor mean. Some IMGT-functional V segments, including TRBV6-2 and TRBV6-3, could not be told apart with the 87-base-pair reads, so those segments were excluded. Three of the identified cytomegalovirus-associated TCR beta chains were confirmed in vitro to be specific for cytomegalovirus antigens. A later analysis found that HLA-associated TCR beta chains were more clonally expanded and had lower generation probabilities than equally common non-associated chains. Correlated functional status among segregating V segments might be attributable to linkage disequilibrium, but an unknown experimental factor could not be ruled out. A later analysis found that TCR association rates varied across HLA loci, with DRB1 alleles showing the most associated TCRs and HLA-C alleles the fewest. This cohort had only TCR beta chains sequenced, and the lack of alpha or paired-chain data limited which features could be detected. Cytomegalovirus status was reported to be diagnosed by the classifier with high specificity and sensitivity in both the original and validation cohorts. Immune exposure information for the cohort was limited to CMV serostatus. Most CMV-associated TCR beta chains appeared to be HLA-restricted in a later analysis, and the HLA associations seemed to be driven largely by CMV exposure. An earlier analysis of 587 of the donors showed that most TCR beta V segments appeared in productive rearrangements either about 87% or about 30% of the time, which broadly matched IMGT annotations. A later analysis reported that several top co-occurrence clusters appeared linked to parvovirus B19, influenza, CMV and Epstein-Barr virus. According to the authors, the approach could potentially be generalized to other disease states and immunological phenotypes. A later analysis associated 16,951 TCR beta sequences with specific HLA alleles at a false discovery rate of 0.05. A total of fewer than 200 TCR beta chains were listed by the study as associated with cytomegalovirus. In a later genetic analysis, a missense DCLRE1C variant was associated with V-gene and J-gene trimming of TCR beta chains, and the association was replicated in an independent cohort. Because HLA typing was missing for some donors at each locus, association tests included only the typed subset. When HLA alleles, especially DR and DQ, strongly co-occurred, TCR associations were difficult to assign to individual alleles. Most TCR sequences were seen in very few donors, while some public TCRs were found in many individuals. The sequencing pipeline was judged likely to have produced a cluster of highly shared sequence variants as a technical artifact. A further reported finding was that TCR beta sequences accurately predicted the HLA-A and HLA-B alleles for most subjects in the first cohort.

The cohort comprised 666 healthy bone marrow donors. At the time of sampling, all cohort members were nominally healthy, though unrecorded immune exposures were likely present. The donor tested CMV seronegative and was one of the 352 seronegative cohort members. Every donor gave a peripheral blood sample, and the peripheral blood mononuclear cells from that sample were used for TCR beta sequencing. The Qiagen DNeasy Blood Extraction Kit was used to extract genomic DNA from the blood cell samples. From cysteine to phenylalanine, the CDR3 is 13 amino acids long. This entry keeps only the CDR3 DNA: 39 bases, framed from base 1. CDR1 and CDR2 were assigned from the germline V gene (reference sequence) as SGHKS and YYEKEE. V loses 6 bases, J loses 6 bases, and the germline ends lie 16 bases apart. The library was prepared using the immunoSEQ multiplex PCR assay. A mixture of 60 forward primers for TCR Vbeta segments and 13 reverse primers for TCR Jbeta segments was used in the multiplex PCR. The CDR3 region of rearranged TCR beta genes was amplified from genomic DNA with a multiplex PCR assay. Amplified TCR beta libraries were sequenced as 87-base-pair reads on the Illumina HiSeq System. In the paper's pipeline: In a later analysis, 70 million to 95 million unique TCR beta chains were counted across the 650 to 750 repertoires, and approximately 9.9 million of these chains were shared by at least two donors. To remove PCR and sequencing errors, raw reads were error-corrected and collapsed into unique sequences using a nearest-neighbor algorithm that merged closely related sequences. To assign V, D and J gene segments, CDR3 sequences were aligned to IMGT reference sequences. For a sequence to be retained, a match of at least six nucleotides to both a V gene segment and a J gene segment was required. A rearrangement was called productive if the CDR3 had no stop codons and remained in frame with V and J, and every other rearrangement was called non-productive. CDR3 was defined by IMGT convention, running from the second conserved V-encoded cysteine to the conserved J-encoded phenylalanine. The earlier analysis of 550 to 650 of the donors excluded any sequence lacking an unambiguous match to a single V gene segment. In an earlier analysis of several hundred of the donors, a V segment was called functional when productive rearrangements were above 56.7%, and segregating when the standard deviation between donors exceeded 5%. A statistical classification framework was built to diagnose cytomegalovirus status from the catalog of TCR beta chain sequences. A later analysis assigned V and J genes by comparing TCR nucleotide sequences with IMGT/GENE-DB human TR gene sequences. A later analysis assigned CDR3 sequences and most-parsimonious VDJ recombination scenarios with the TCRdist pipeline. A later analysis defined each TCR beta chain by its CDR3 amino acid sequence plus V-gene family, and excluded reads lacking a unique V-gene family. A later analysis removed 592 highly shared, low-generation-probability nucleotide sequences to deal with suspected cross-contamination and a sequencing artifact. For each public chain, a later analysis derived a clonal expansion index from normalized ranks of inferred template counts within each repertoire. In a later analysis, generation probabilities were computed using a VDJ recombination model fitted to out-of-frame rearrangements, and the results were checked against IGoR. In a later analysis, hypergeometric tests were used to score TCR-TCR, TCR-HLA and TCR-CMV co-occurrence, with a repertoire-size bias correction applied to TCR pairs. False discovery rates were estimated in a later analysis by permuting HLA or CMV assignments 20 times. In a later analysis, co-occurring TCRs were grouped using DBSCAN, and TCRdist sequence similarity was added for clustering within HLA-allele-positive subsets. Repertoires with fewer than 30,000 or more than 120,000 public chains, plus five repertoires with anomalous nucleotide sharing, were excluded from co-occurrence clustering. TCRdb stores this immuneACCESS table with in-frame sequences only. Part of the clones is absent; in the studies checked, under half of the shortfall reflects unresolved V genes, and no reason is known for the rest. V, J and clone size derive from that table, while D and trimming were established from the DNA sequence. Within this sample are more than 110,000 clones, with 55% to 80% of them counted one time only. 1.3% of the sample comes from the top ten.

Worth noting for this clone: Its antigen remains undetermined. The sample holds no much larger clone one base away, and base qualities are not on file.

Sequencing used PBMCs. The clonotype was recovered from a woman aged 40 to 55 in good health and CMV-seronegative. The V gene is TRBV5-5 and the J gene is TRBJ2-7; perhaps TRBD1 is the D gene, with 5 bases matching. The CDR3 corresponds to CASIGQQGVEQYF. Read as DNA, the sequence is TGTGCCAGCATCGGACAACAAGGGGTCGAGCAGTACTTC.